This TCR beta chain was identified in a study of blood T cell repertoires in COVID-19. Study context: The United States, Italy and Spain supplied acute and convalescent COVID-19 samples. PBMCs, B-cell-depleted T cells, or T cells provided the cDNA or gDNA that made up the material.

In the original analysis: Using reference gene primer amplification, nucleated cell counts were estimated. The method was immunoSEQ multiplex PCR; TCRdb's version includes in-frame clones alone and lacks a portion of them. Clone size and V and J calls were adopted from that table, with D and trimming inferred from the DNA. The sample carries about 190,000 clones, roughly 82% recorded once. This CDR3 comprises 15 residues. V lost 4 bases and J lost 7; bases outside the gene matches: 8. Germline CDR1 reads KGHDR; CDR2 reads SFDVKD. The TCR originated in a woman between 25 and 40 years old with acute or convalescent COVID-19. Sequenced sample: peripheral blood. V and J are TRBV24-1 and TRBJ2-3, with 9 bases lining up with TRBD1. The CDR3 nucleotides read TGTGCCACCAGTGACACCGGGACAGGGTTGAATACGCAGTATTTT. Translated, it gives CATSDTGTGLNTQYF.